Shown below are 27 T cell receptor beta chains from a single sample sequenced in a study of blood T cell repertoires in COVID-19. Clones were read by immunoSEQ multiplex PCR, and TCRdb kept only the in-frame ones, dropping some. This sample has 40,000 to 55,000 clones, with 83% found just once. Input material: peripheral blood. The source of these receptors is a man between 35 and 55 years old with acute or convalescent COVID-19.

The CDR3 DNA is TGTGCCAGCAGTGAAGCGCGCCTGACTAGCTTCTATGGCTACACCTTC. It translates to CASSEARLTSFYGYTF. The genes are TRBV6-1 and TRBJ1-2, with D hard to call. Trimming shortened V by 0 bases and J by 4 bases, and 15 bases separated the two germline ends. This CDR3 spans 16 amino acids. Germline CDR1 is MNHNS and CDR2 is SASEGT.

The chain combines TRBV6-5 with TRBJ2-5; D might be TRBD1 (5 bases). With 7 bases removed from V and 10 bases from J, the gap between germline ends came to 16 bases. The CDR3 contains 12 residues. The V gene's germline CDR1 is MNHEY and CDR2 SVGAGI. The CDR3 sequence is CASIGQGESQYF. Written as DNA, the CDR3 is TGTGCCAGCATTGGACAAGGGGAAAGCCAGTACTTC.

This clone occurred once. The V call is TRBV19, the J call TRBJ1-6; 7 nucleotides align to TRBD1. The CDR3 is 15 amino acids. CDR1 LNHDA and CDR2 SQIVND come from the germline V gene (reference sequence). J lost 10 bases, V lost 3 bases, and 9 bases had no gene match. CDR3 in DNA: TGTGCCAGTAGTATTCTTACAGGGGTGGGGTCACCCCTCCACTTT. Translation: CASSILTGVGSPLHF.

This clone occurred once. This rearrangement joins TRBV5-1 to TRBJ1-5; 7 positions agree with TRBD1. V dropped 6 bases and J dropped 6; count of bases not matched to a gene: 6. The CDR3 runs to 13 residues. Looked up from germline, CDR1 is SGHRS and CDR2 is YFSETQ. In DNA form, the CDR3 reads TGCGCCAGCAAGCAGGGGGACGGTCAGCCCCAGCATTTT. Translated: CASKQGDGQPQHF. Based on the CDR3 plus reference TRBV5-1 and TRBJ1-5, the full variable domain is KAGVTQTPRYLIKTRGQQVTLSCSPISGHRSVSWYQQTPGQGLQFLFEYFSETQRNKGNFPGRFSGRQFSNSRSEMNVSTLELGDSALYLCASKQGDGQPQHFGDGTRLSIL.

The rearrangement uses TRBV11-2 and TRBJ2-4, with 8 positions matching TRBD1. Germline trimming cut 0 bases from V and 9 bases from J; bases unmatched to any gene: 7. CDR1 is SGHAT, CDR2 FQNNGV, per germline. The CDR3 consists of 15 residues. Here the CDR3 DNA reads TGTGCCAGCAGCTTAGATCTGACAGGGGTGGGCATTCAGTACTTC. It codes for CASSLDLTGVGIQYF.

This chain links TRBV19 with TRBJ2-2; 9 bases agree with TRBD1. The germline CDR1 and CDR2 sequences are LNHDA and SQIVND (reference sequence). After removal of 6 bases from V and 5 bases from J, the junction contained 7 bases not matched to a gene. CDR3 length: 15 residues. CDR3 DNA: TGTGCCAGTAGAAAGACAGGGGGATCTACCGGGGAGCTGTTTTTT. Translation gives CASRKTGGSTGELFF.

The CDR3 DNA reads TGTGCCGTGGGGCAGGGGTCCTACTATGGCTACACCTTC. Its translation is CAVGQGSYYGYTF. The rearrangement uses TRBV6-5 and TRBJ1-2; D possibly corresponds to TRBD1 (6 bases). The germline V gene encodes CDR1 MNHEY and CDR2 SVGAGI. The CDR3 runs 13 residues. Trimming pared 11 bases from V and 3 bases from J, leaving 16 bases between.

The chain's CDR3 is CASSDQDRRNEKLFF. The CDR3 coding sequence is TGTGCCAGTAGTGATCAGGACAGACGTAATGAAAAACTGTTTTTT. This chain links TRBV19 with TRBJ1-4; D perhaps matches TRBD1 (6 bases). V lost 5 bases and J 4 bases, leaving 14 bases between the germline ends. CDR3 size: 15 residues. Germline V gene data show CDR1 as LNHDA and CDR2 as SQIVND (reference sequence).

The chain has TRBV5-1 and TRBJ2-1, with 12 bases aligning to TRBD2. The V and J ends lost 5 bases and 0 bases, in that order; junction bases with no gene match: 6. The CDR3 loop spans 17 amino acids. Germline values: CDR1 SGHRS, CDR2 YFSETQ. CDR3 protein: CASSSTSGRTSYNEQFF. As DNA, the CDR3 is TGCGCCAGCAGTTCTACTAGCGGGAGGACCTCCTACAATGAGCAGTTCTTC.

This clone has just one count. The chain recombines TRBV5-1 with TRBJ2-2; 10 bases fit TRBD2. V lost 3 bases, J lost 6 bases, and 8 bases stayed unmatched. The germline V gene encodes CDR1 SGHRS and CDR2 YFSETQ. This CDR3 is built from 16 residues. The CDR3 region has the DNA TGCGCCAGCAGCTCCGTAGCGGGGGGCAGGTCCGGGGAGCTGTTTTTT. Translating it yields CASSSVAGGRSGELFF.

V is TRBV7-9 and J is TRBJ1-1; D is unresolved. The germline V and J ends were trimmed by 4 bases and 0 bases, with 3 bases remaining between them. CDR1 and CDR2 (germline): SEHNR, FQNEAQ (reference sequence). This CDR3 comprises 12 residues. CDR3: CASSSMNTEAFF. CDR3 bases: TGTGCCAGCAGCTCCATGAACACTGAAGCTTTCTTT.

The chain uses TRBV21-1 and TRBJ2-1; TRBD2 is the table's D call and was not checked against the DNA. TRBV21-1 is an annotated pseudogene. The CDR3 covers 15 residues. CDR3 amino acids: CARIGGGPVDNEQFF. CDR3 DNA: TGTGCCAGAATCGGGGGGGGCCCTGTGGACAATGAGCAGTTCTTC.

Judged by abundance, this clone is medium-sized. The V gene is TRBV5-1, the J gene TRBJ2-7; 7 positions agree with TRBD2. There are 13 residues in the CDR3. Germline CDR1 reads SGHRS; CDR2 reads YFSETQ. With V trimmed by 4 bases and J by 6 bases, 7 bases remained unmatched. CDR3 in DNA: TGCGCCAGCAGCCAGATGGGCGGGGGCGAGCAGTACGTC. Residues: CASSQMGGGEQYV.

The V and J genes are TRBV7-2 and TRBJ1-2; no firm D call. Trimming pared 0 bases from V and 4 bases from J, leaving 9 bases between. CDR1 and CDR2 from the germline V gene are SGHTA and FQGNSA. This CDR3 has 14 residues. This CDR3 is CASSLAAGGYGYTF. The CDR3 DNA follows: TGTGCCAGCAGCTTAGCGGCGGGTGGCTATGGCTACACCTTC. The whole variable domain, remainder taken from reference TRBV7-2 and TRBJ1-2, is GAGVSQSPSNKVTEKGKDVELRCDPISGHTALYWYRQSLGQGLEFLIYFQGNSAPDKSGLPSDRFSAERTGGSVSTLTIQRTQQEDSAVYLCASSLAAGGYGYTFGSGTRLTVV.

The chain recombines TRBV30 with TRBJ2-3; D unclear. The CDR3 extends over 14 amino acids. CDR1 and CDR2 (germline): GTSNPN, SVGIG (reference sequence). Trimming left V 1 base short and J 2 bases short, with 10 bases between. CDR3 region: CAWSAIIYTDTQYF. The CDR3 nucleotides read TGTGCCTGGAGTGCTATTATATACACAGATACGCAGTATTTT.

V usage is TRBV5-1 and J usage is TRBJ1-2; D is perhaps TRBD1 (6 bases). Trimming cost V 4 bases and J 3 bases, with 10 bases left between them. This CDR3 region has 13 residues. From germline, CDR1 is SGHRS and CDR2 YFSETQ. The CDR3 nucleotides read TGCGCCAGCAGCCAACAGGGTGACTATGGCTACACCTTC. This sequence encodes CASSQQGDYGYTF.

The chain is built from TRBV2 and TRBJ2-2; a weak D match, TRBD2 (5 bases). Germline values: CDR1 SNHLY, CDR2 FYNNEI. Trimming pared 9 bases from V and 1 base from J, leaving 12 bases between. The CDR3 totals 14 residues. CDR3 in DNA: TGTGCCAGTGTCGTAGCGAGGAACACCGGGGAGCTGTTTTTT. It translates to CASVVARNTGELFF.

CDR3 sequence: CATSETALQETQYF. CDR3 DNA: TGTGCCACCAGTGAAACAGCTTTACAAGAGACCCAGTACTTC. This sequence joins TRBV24-1 and TRBJ2-5; D unclear. There are 14 residues in the CDR3. Trimming cost V 4 bases and J 2 bases, with 10 bases left between them. The germline CDR1 and CDR2 sequences are KGHDR and SFDVKD.

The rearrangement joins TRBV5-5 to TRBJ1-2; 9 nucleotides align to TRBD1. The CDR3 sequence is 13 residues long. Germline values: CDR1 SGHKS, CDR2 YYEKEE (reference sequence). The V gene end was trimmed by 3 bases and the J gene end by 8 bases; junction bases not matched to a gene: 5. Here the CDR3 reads CASSSGQGSGYTF. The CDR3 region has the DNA TGTGCCAGCAGCTCGGGACAGGGAAGCGGCTACACCTTC.

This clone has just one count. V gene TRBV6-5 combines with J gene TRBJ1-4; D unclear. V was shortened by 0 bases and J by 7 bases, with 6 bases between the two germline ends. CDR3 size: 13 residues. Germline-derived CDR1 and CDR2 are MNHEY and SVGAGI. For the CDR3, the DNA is TGTGCCAGCAGTTACTCCGGTGGTGAAAAACTGTTTTTT. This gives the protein CASSYSGGEKLFF.

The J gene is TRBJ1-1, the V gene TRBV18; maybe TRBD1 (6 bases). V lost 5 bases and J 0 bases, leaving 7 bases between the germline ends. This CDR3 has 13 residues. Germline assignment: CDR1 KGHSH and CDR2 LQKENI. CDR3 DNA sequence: TGTGCCAGCTCAGGGGGCCTGAACACTGAAGCTTTCTTT. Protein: CASSGGLNTEAFF.

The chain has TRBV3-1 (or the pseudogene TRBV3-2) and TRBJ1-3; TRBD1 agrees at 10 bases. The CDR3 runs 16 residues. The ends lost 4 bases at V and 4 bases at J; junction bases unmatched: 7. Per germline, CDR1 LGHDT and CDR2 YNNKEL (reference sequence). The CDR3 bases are TGTGCCAGCAGCCCCCGACAGGGGGCTCGCGGAAACACCATATATTTT. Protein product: CASSPRQGARGNTIYF.

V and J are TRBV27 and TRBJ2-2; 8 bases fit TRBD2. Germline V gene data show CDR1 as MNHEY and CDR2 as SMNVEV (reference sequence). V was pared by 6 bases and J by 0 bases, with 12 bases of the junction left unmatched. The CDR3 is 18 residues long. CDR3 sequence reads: CASSLRSRGGSNTGELFF. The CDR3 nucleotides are TGTGCCAGCAGCCTTAGGTCACGCGGGGGGTCGAACACCGGGGAGCTGTTTTTT.

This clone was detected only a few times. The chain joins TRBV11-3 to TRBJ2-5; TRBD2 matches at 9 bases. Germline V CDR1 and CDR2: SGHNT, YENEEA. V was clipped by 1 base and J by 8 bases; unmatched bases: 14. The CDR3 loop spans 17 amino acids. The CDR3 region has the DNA TGTGCCAGCAGCTTAGGCGGCAGTGGATTAGCGGGGGCAACCCAGTACTTC. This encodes CASSLGGSGLAGATQYF.

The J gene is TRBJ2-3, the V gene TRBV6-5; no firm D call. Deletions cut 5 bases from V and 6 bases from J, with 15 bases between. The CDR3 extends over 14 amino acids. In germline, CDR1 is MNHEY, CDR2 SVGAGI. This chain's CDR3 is CASSTQAFTDTQYF. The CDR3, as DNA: TGTGCCAGCAGTACCCAAGCCTTCACCGATACGCAGTATTTT.

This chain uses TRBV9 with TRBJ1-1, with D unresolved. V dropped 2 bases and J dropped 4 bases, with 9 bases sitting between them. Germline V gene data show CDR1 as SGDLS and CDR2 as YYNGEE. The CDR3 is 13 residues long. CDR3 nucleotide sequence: TGTGCCAGCAGCGTGCGGGAGACCACTGAAGCTTTCTTT. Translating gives CASSVRETTEAFF.

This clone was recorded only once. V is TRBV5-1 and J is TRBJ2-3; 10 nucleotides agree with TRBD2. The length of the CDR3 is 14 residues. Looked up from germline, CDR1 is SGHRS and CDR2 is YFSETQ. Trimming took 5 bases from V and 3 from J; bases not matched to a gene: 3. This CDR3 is CASRAGGPTDTQYF. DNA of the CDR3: TGCGCCAGCAGAGCGGGGGGGCCGACAGATACGCAGTATTTT.